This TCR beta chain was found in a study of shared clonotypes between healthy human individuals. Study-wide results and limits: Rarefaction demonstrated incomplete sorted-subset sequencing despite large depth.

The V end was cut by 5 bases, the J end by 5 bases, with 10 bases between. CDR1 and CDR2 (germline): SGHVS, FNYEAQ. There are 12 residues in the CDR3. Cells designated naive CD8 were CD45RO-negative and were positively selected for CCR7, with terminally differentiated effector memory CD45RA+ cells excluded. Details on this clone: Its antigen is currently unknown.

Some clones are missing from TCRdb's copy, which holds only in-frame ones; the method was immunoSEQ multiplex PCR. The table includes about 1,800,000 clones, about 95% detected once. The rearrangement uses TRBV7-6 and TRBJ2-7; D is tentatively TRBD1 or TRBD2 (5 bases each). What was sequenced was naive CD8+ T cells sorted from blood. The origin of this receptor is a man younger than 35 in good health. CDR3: CASSGDGDEQYF. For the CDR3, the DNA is TGTGCCAGCAGCGGGGACGGGGACGAGCAGTACTTC.